Reported below is one T cell receptor (beta chain). The target antigen is unknown. The entry originates in a study of response to subunit inactivated influenza vaccine. CDR3 length: 13 residues. Germline V gene lookup returns CDR1 SGHVS and CDR2 FQNEAQ. Trimming removed 4 bases at V and 6 bases at J, with 11 bases between. TCRdb recomputed calls from the RT-PCR reads with MiXCR, one row per CDR3 protein. The profile shows 650,000 to 850,000 distinct CDR3 sequences, approximately 15% of them singletons. Overall study findings and caveats: Authors suggested each seasonal flu vaccination may recruit only limited numbers of new T cells.

The chain combines TRBV7-8 with TRBJ2-3; no clear D. This TCR derives from a middle-aged man who received an inactivated influenza vaccine. The material sequenced was PBMCs from blood, taken approximately 15 days before vaccination. The CDR3 DNA reads TGTGCCAGCAGCTCTTTACACACGGATACGCAGTATTTT. Amino acid sequence: CASSSLHTDTQYF.